This entry features one T cell receptor beta chain sequence. What it binds is not known. The data derive from a study of cytomegalovirus exposure and HLA in healthy donors. Study-level points and caveats: The authors judged a highly shared variant cluster likely a sequencing artifact. Within an earlier analysis, most TCR beta V segments proved productive either about 90% or about 30% of the time. The investigators catalogued 150 to 200 TCR beta chains as cytomegalovirus-associated. Of the V segments, some could not be distinguished, including TRBV6-2 and TRBV6-3, and were excluded.

PCR used 60 Vbeta primers and 13 Jbeta primers. Here immunoSEQ multiplex PCR was the method, and the copy in TCRdb shows in-frame clones only, minus some. The repertoire holds some 130,000 clones, around 75% seen once, with 3.1% in the top ten. The CDR3 is made up of 15 amino acids. After removal of 2 bases from V and 4 bases from J, the junction contained 2 bases not matched to a gene. Germline loops: CDR1 SGHDT, CDR2 YYEEEE. The sequenced sample consisted of PBMCs. The sequence derives from a middle-aged man in good health and CMV-seronegative. The V and J genes are TRBV5-6 and TRBJ2-5; 13 nucleotides match TRBD2. CDR3 DNA: TGTGCCAGCAGCTTACTAGCGGGGGGGGCAGAGACCCAGTACTTC. Its translation: CASSLLAGGAETQYF.